Shown below are 5 T cell receptor beta chains from a single sample sequenced in a study of cytomegalovirus exposure and HLA in healthy donors. The PCR contained 60 Vbeta and 13 Jbeta primers. Measured with immunoSEQ multiplex PCR; TCRdb has only the in-frame clones, and not every one. The sample yields some 130,000 clones, 85% to 90% seen once. Material: PBMCs. These receptors were collected from a woman aged 25 to 39 in good health and CMV-seronegative.

In this sample, this clone turned up once. This chain joins TRBV27 and TRBJ2-1, with 7 nucleotides matching TRBD2. The V and J ends lost 2 bases and 2 bases, in that order; junction bases with no gene match: 9. The CDR3 covers 17 residues. Germline V gene sequence: CDR1 MNHEY, CDR2 SMNVEV (reference sequence). The CDR3 region has the DNA TGTGCCAGCAGTTTAGACCTGGCGGGAGCGGCCTACAATGAGCAGTTCTTC. Protein sequence: CASSLDLAGAAYNEQFF.

The chain links TRBV4-1 to TRBJ2-1; D is undetermined. The length of the CDR3 is 12 residues. V was clipped by 3 bases and J by 6 bases, with 6 bases between them. Germline CDR1 MGHRA, CDR2 YSYEKL. CDR3 sequence (DNA): TGCGCCAGCAGCCACCCGGGCAATGAGCAGTTCTTC. The encoded protein is CASSHPGNEQFF.

The gene calls are TRBV5-4 and TRBJ2-7; 7 nucleotides align to TRBD2. V lost 3 bases, J lost 4 bases, and 7 bases stayed unmatched. This CDR3 is built from 14 residues. Germline-derived CDR1 and CDR2 are SGHNT and YYREEE (reference sequence). CDR3 coding DNA: TGTGCCAGCAGCTCCGGGACTAACAGTTACGAGCAGTACTTC. Translating gives CASSSGTNSYEQYF.

This chain connects TRBV4-3 to TRBJ2-7; D is uncertain. The CDR3 consists of 15 residues. The germline V gene encodes CDR1 LGHNA and CDR2 YSLEER. V was clipped by 1 base and J by 3 bases, with 13 bases between them. CDR3 sequence reads: CASSQAPGTYYEQYF. CDR3 DNA: TGCGCCAGCAGCCAAGCTCCAGGAACGTACTACGAGCAGTACTTC.

This sequence joins TRBV6-6 and TRBJ2-7; perhaps TRBD1 as D (5 bases). Germline V gene sequence: CDR1 MNHNY, CDR2 SVGAGI (reference sequence). CDR3 size: 13 residues. Trimming left V 6 bases short and J 3 bases short, with 12 bases between. The chain's CDR3 is CASSSDINYEQYF. The CDR3 nucleotides read TGTGCCAGCAGCTCGGACATAAACTACGAGCAGTACTTC.